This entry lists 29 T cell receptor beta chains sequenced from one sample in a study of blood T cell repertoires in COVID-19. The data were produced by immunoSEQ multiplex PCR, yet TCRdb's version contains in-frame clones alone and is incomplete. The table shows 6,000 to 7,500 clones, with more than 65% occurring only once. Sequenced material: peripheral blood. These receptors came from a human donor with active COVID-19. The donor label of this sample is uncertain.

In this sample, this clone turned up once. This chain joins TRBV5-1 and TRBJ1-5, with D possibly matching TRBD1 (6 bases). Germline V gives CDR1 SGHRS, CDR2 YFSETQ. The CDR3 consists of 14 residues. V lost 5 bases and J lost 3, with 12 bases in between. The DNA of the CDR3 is TGCGCCAGCAGACAGGACAGTTTCAATCAGCCCCAGCATTTT. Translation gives CASRQDSFNQPQHF. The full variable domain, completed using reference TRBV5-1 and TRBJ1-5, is KAGVTQTPRYLIKTRGQQVTLSCSPISGHRSVSWYQQTPGQGLQFLFEYFSETQRNKGNFPGRFSGRQFSNSRSEMNVSTLELGDSALYLCASRQDSFNQPQHFGDGTRLSIL.

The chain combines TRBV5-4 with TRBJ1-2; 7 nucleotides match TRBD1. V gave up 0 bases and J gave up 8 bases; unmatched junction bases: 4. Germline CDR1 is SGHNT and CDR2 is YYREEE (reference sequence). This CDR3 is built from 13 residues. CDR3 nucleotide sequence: TGTGCCAGCAGCTTGGACAGGGGTGCCGGCTACACCTTC. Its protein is CASSLDRGAGYTF.

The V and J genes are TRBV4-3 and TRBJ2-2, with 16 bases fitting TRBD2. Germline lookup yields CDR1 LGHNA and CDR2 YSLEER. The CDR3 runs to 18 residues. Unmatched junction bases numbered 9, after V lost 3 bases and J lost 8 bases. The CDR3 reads CASSQAGTSGGALGELFF. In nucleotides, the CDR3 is TGCGCCAGCAGCCAGGCCGGGACTAGCGGGGGGGCATTAGGGGAGCTGTTTTTT.

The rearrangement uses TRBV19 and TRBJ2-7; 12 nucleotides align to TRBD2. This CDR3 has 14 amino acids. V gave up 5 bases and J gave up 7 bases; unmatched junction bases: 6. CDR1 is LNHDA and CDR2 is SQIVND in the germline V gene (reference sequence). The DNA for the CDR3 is TGTGCCAGTAGTCCTCTAGCGGGAGGGGGAGAGCAGTACTTC. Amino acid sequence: CASSPLAGGGEQYF.

CDR3 loop: CASSILAGLTNTGELFF. The CDR3 region has the DNA TGTGCCAGCAGCATTTTGGCGGGACTAACGAACACCGGGGAGCTGTTTTTT. The rearrangement links TRBV11-2 to TRBJ2-2; 7 bases fit TRBD2. CDR3 length equals 17 residues. The germline gives CDR1 SGHAT, CDR2 FQNNGV. J was trimmed by 0 bases and V by 5 bases; bases with no gene match: 9.

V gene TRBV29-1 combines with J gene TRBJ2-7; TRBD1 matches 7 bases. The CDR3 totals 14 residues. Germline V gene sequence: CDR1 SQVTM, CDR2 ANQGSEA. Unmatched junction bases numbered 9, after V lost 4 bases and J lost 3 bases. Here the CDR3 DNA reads TGCAGCGTTGGGATGAGGGGGCCTTACTACGAGCAGTACTTC. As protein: CSVGMRGPYYEQYF.

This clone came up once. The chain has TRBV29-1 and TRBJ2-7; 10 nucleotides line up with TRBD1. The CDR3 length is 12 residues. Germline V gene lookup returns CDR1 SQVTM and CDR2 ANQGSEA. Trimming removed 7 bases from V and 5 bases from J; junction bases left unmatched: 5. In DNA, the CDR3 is TGCAGCGCTGGGACAGGGGTCCACGAGCAGTACTTC. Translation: CSAGTGVHEQYF.

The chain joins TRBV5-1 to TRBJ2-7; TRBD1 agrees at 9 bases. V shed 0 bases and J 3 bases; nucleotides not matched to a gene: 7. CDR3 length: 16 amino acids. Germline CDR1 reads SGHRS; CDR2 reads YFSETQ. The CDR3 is CASSLAGTGSGYEQYF. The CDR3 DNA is TGCGCCAGCAGCTTGGCCGGGACAGGGTCCGGCTACGAGCAGTACTTC.

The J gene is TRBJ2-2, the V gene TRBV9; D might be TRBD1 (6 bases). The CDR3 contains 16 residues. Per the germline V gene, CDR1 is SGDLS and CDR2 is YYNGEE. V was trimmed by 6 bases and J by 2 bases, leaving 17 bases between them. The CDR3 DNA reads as TGTGCCAGCACCCCTAGGGGGTTTTTCAACACCGGGGAGCTGTTTTTT. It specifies CASTPRGFFNTGELFF.

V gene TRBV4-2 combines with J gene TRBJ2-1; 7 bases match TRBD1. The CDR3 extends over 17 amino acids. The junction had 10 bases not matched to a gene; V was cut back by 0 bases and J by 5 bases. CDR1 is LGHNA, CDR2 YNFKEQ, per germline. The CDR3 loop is CASSQDSTRGPDNEQFF. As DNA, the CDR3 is TGTGCCAGCAGCCAAGATAGCACGAGGGGGCCGGACAATGAGCAGTTCTTC.

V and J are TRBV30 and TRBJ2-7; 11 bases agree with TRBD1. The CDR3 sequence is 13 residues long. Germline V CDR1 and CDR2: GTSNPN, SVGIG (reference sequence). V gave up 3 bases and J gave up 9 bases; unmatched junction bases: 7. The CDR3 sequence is CAWSRTGGMVQYF. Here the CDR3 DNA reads TGTGCCTGGAGCAGGACAGGGGGCATGGTGCAGTACTTC.

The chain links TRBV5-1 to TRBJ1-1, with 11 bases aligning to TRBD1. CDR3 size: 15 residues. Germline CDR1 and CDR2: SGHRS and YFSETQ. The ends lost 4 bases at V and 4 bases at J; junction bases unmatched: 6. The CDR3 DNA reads TGCGCCAGCAGCGTGGGTGGACAGGGGGCCACTGAAGCTTTCTTT. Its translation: CASSVGGQGATEAFF.

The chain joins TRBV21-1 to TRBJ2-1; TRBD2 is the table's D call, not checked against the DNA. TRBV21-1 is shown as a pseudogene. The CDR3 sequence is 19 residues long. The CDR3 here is CASIPGTGGPLAGGSGQFF. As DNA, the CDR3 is TGTGCCAGCATCCCTGGGACAGGGGGTCCACTAGCGGGAGGATCCGGGCAGTTCTTC.

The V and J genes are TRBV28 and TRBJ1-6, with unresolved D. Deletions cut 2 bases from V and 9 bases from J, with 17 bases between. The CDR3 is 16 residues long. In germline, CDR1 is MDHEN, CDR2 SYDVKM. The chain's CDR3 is CASSLRLTGLSSPLHF. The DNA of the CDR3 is TGTGCCAGCAGTTTAAGATTGACGGGTCTAAGTTCACCCCTCCACTTT.

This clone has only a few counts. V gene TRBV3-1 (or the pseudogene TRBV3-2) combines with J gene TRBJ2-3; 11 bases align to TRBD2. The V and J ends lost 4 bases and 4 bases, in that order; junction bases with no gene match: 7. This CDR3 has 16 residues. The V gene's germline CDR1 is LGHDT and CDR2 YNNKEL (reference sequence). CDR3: CASSLYSGGAPDTQYF. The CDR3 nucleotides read TGTGCCAGCAGCCTTTATAGCGGGGGGGCCCCAGATACGCAGTATTTT.

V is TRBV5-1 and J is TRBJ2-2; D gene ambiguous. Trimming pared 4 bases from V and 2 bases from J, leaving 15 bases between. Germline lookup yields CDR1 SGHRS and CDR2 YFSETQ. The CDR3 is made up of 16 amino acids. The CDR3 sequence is CASSVLPTGNTGELFF. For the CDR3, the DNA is TGCGCCAGCAGCGTCTTGCCAACGGGTAACACCGGGGAGCTGTTTTTT.

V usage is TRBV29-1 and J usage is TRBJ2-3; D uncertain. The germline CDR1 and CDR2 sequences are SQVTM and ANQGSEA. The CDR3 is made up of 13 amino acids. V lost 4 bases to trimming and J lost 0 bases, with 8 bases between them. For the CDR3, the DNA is TGCAGCGTTGTTTACAGTAGCACAGATACGCAGTATTTT. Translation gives CSVVYSSTDTQYF.

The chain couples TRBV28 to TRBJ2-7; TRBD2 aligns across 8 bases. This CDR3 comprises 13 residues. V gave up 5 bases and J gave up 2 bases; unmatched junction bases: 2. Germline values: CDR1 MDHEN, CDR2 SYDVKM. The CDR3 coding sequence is TGTGCCAGCAGTCTAGCGGGCACCTACGAGCAGTACTTC. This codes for CASSLAGTYEQYF.

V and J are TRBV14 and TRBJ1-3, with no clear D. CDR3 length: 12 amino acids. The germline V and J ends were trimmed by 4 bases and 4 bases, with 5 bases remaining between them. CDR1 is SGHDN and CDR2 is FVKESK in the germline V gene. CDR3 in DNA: TGTGCCAGCAGCCCGCGAGGAAACACCATATATTTT. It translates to CASSPRGNTIYF.

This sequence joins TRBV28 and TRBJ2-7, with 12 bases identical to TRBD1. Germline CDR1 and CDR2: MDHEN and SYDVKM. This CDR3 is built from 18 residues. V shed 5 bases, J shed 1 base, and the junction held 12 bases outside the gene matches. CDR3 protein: CASSLRDRGRFVSYEQYF. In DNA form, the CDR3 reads TGTGCCAGCAGTCTCCGGGACAGGGGGCGATTTGTTTCCTACGAGCAGTACTTC.

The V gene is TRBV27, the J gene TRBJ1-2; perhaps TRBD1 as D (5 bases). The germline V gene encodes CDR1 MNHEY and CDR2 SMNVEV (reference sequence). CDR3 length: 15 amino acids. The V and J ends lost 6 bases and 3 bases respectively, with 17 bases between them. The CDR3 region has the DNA TGTGCCAGCAGCCCCCGCCAGGGCAAGTACTATGGCTACACCTTC. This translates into CASSPRQGKYYGYTF.

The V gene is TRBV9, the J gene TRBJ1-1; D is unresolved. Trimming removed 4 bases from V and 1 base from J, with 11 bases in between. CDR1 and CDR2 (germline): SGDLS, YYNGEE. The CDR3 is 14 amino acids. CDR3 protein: CASSPRFRNTEAFF. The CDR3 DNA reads TGTGCCAGCAGCCCCAGGTTCAGGAACACTGAAGCTTTCTTT.

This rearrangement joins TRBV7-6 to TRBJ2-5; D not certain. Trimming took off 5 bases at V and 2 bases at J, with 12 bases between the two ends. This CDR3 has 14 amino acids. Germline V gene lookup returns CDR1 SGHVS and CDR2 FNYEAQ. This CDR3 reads CASSPRHLQETQYF. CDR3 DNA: TGTGCCAGCAGCCCCCGACACTTGCAAGAGACCCAGTACTTC.

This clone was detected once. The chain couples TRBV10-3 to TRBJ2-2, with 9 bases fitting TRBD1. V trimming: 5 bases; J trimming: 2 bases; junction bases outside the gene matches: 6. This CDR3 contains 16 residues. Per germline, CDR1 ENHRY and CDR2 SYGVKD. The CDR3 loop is CAISILQGANTGELFF. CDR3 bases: TGTGCCATCAGTATCCTACAGGGGGCCAACACCGGGGAGCTGTTTTTT.

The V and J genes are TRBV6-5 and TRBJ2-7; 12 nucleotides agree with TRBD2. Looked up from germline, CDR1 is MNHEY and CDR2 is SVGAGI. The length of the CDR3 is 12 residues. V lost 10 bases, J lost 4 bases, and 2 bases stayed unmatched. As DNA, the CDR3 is TGTGCCACCGGACTAGCGGGATACGAGCAGTACTTC. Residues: CATGLAGYEQYF.

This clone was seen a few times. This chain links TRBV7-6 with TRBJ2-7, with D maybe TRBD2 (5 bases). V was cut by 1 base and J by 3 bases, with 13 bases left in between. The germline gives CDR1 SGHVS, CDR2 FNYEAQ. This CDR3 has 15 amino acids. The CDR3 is CASSLESGRHYEQYF. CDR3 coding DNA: TGTGCCAGCAGCTTAGAAAGTGGGAGACACTACGAGCAGTACTTC. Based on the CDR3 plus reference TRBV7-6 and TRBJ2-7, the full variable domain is GAGVSQSPRYKVTKRGQDVALRCDPISGHVSLYWYRQALGQGPEFLTYFNYEAQQDKSGLPNDRFSAERPEGSISTLTIQRTEQRDSAMYRCASSLESGRHYEQYFGPGTRLTVT.

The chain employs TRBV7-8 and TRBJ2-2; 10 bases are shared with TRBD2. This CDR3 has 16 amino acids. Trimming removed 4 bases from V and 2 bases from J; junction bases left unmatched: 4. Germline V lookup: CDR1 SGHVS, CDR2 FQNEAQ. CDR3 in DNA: TGTGCCAGCAGCTCGCGACTAGCGGGTAACACCGGGGAGCTGTTTTTT. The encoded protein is CASSSRLAGNTGELFF.

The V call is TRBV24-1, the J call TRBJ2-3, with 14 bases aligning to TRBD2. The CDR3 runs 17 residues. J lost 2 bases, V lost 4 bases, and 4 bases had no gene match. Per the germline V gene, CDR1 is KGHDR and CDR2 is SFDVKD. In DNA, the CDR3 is TGTGCCACCAGTGAAGGGACTAGCGGGGGCTACACAGATACGCAGTATTTT. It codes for CATSEGTSGGYTDTQYF.

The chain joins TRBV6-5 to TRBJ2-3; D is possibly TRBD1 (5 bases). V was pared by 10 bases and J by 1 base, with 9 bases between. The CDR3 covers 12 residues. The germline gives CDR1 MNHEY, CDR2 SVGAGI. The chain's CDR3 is CATSTGTDTQYF. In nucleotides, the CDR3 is TGTGCCACTTCGACAGGCACAGATACGCAGTATTTT.